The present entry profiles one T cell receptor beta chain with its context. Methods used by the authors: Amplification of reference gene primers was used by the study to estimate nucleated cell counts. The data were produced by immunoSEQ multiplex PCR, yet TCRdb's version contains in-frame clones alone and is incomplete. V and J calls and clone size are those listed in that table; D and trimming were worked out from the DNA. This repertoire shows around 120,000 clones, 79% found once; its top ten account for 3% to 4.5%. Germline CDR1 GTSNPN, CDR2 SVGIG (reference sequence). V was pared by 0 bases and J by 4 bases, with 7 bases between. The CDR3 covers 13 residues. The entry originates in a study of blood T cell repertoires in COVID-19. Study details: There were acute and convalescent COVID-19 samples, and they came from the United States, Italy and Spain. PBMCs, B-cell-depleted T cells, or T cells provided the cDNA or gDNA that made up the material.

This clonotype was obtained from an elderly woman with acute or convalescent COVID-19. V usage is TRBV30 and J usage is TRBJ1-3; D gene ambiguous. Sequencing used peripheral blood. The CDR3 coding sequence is TGTGCCTGGAGTGTGGCAGGCGGAAACACCATATATTTT. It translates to CAWSVAGGNTIYF.